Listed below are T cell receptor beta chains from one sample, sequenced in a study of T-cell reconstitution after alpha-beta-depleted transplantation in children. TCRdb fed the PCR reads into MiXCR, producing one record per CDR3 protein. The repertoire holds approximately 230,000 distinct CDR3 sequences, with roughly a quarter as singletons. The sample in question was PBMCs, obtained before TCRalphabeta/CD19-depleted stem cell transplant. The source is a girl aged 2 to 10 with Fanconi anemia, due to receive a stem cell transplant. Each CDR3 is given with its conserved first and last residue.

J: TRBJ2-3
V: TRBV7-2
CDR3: CASSLAGGTSTDTQYF

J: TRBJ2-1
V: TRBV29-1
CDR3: CSVEGLGLAVGQFF

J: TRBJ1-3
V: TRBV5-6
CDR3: CASSSAGEGNTIYF

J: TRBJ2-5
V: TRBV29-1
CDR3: CSAPARTSRETQYF

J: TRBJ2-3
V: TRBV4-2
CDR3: CASSQEAAGTDTQYF

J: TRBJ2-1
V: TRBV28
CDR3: CASSFAQYSYNEQFF

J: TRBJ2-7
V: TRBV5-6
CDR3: CASSTDSGNYEQYF

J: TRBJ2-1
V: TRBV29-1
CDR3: CSVYPGHDYNEQFF

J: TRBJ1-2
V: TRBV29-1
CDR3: CSARDGNYGYTF

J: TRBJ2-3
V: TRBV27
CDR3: CASRPHTDTQYF

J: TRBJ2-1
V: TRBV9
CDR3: CASSDPSGSSYNEQFF

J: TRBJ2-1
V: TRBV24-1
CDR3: CATSDMGLADNEQFF

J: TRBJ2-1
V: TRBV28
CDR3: CAFYNEQFF

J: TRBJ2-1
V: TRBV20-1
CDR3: CRSTGRYSTSYNEQFF

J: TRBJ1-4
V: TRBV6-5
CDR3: CASSYLFGATNEKLFF

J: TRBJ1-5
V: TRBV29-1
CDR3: CSVEGGDSNQPQHF

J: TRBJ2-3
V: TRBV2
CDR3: CASIAGNTDTQYF

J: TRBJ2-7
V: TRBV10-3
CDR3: CAISELQGTTYEQYF